A single sample gave rise to the 25 T cell receptor beta chains below, sequenced in a study of T cell repertoires and HLA-DP antigens. TCRdb's table, derived via immunoSEQ multiplex PCR, lists solely in-frame clones and lacks some. Of about 73,000 clones listed, about 82% are singletons. Which antigens these TCRs recognize remains unknown. Sample: CD4+ T cells from PBMCs. The source is a man between 60 and 70 years old in good health and CMV-seronegative.

The V and J genes are TRBV4-3 and TRBJ2-6, with D hard to call. The CDR3 loop spans 16 amino acids. The V gene lost 1 base and the J gene lost 4 bases, with 11 bases spanning the gap. Germline V gene lookup returns CDR1 LGHNA and CDR2 YSLEER. CDR3 sequence (DNA): TGCGCCAGCAGCCAAGTCCAGCGACCGGGGGCCAACGTCCTGACTTTC. Translation: CASSQVQRPGANVLTF.

This sequence joins TRBV5-5 and TRBJ2-1; perhaps D is TRBD1 or TRBD2 (5 bases each). Between the trimmed V and J ends, which lost 3 bases and 9 bases, there was a span of 19 bases. Germline V lookup: CDR1 SGHKS, CDR2 YYEKEE (reference sequence). CDR3 length: 15 residues. The CDR3 bases are TGTGCCAGCAGCTCGATTAGGGACGCGAACAGTGAGCAGTTCTTC. Translated, it gives CASSSIRDANSEQFF. Supplemented by reference TRBV5-5 and TRBJ2-1, the full variable domain reads DAGVTQSPTHLIKTRGQQVTLRCSPISGHKSVSWYQQVLGQGPQFIFQYYEKEERGRGNFPDRFSARQFPNYSSELNVNALLLGDSALYLCASSSIRDANSEQFFGPGTRLTVL.

The CDR3 sequence: CAIRGLNTEAFF. The CDR3, as DNA: TGTGCCATCCGGGGGTTGAACACTGAAGCTTTCTTT. The chain couples TRBV10-3 to TRBJ1-1; possibly TRBD1 for D (5 bases). This CDR3 is 12 amino acids long. Germline values: CDR1 ENHRY, CDR2 SYGVKD. Trimming shortened V by 8 bases and J by 0 bases, and 7 bases separated the two germline ends.

The rearrangement joins TRBV7-9 to TRBJ2-1, with TRBD2 matching 13 bases. In germline, CDR1 is SEHNR, CDR2 FQNEAQ (reference sequence). The CDR3 totals 18 residues. Trimming at V came to 2 bases and at J to 5 bases, leaving 9 bases not matched to a gene. The CDR3 protein is CASSLPLGTSGVHNEQFF. CDR3 sequence (DNA): TGTGCCAGCAGCTTACCCCTTGGGACTAGCGGGGTCCACAATGAGCAGTTCTTC. Filled out from reference TRBV7-9 and TRBJ2-1, the complete variable domain reads DTGVSQNPRHKITKRGQNVTFRCDPISEHNRLYWYRQTLGQGPEFLTYFQNEAQLEKSRLLSDRFSAERPKGSFSTLEIQRTEQGDSAMYLCASSLPLGTSGVHNEQFFGPGTRLTVL.

This chain connects TRBV5-1 to TRBJ2-5; D is possibly TRBD2 (7 bases). This CDR3 comprises 16 residues. Germline loops: CDR1 SGHRS, CDR2 YFSETQ. Trimming left V 4 bases short and J 5 bases short, with 21 bases between. This CDR3 reads CASSPWGGPNGETQYF. Written as DNA, the CDR3 is TGCGCCAGCAGCCCTTGGGGGGGGCCCAATGGGGAGACCCAGTACTTC. Full variable domain (remainder filled in from reference TRBV5-1 and TRBJ2-5): KAGVTQTPRYLIKTRGQQVTLSCSPISGHRSVSWYQQTPGQGLQFLFEYFSETQRNKGNFPGRFSGRQFSNSRSEMNVSTLELGDSALYLCASSPWGGPNGETQYFGPGTRLLVL.

In regard to this clone: Other DNA sequences in this specimen translate into the identical CDR3. This chain links TRBV5-1 with TRBJ1-4; D is possibly TRBD1 (6 bases). Trimming removed 0 bases from V and 5 bases from J, with 11 bases in between. Germline V gene sequence: CDR1 SGHRS, CDR2 YFSETQ. There are 15 residues in the CDR3. The CDR3 reads CASSLGTGSNEKLFF. CDR3 in DNA: TGCGCCAGCAGCTTGGGAACAGGGTCAAATGAAAAACTGTTTTTT.

The chain is built from TRBV11-3 and TRBJ2-1, with 16 nucleotides matching TRBD2. CDR1 is SGHNT, CDR2 YENEEA, per germline. The CDR3 contains 18 residues. V trimming: 3 bases; J trimming: 5 bases; junction bases outside the gene matches: 7. For the CDR3, the DNA is TGTGCCAGCAGCTTCGCCGGGACTAGCGGGGGGGCCGACAATGAGCAGTTCTTC. This translates into CASSFAGTSGGADNEQFF.

The CDR3 DNA follows: TGTGCCTGGAGTCCCCACAGGGGTGACACTGAAGCTTTCTTT. The encoded protein is CAWSPHRGDTEAFF. V is TRBV30 and J is TRBJ1-1, with 7 bases matching TRBD1. After removal of 2 bases from V and 3 bases from J, the junction contained 6 bases not matched to a gene. From germline, CDR1 is GTSNPN and CDR2 SVGIG (reference sequence). This CDR3 has 14 amino acids.

The rearrangement uses TRBV7-2 and TRBJ2-1, with D possibly TRBD2 on 6 matching bases. The germline V gene encodes CDR1 SGHTA and CDR2 FQGNSA. The V end was cut by 1 base, the J end by 3 bases, with 10 bases between. CDR3 size: 15 residues. Here the CDR3 reads CASSLEGLGYNEQFF. In DNA, the CDR3 is TGTGCCAGCAGCTTAGAGGGACTGGGCTACAATGAGCAGTTCTTC.

This clone came up once. This sequence joins TRBV12-5 and TRBJ2-1; 8 nucleotides match TRBD2. V shed 6 bases, J shed 6 bases, and the junction held 7 bases outside the gene matches. In germline, CDR1 is LGHNT, CDR2 FRNRAP. The CDR3 spans 14 residues. Here the CDR3 DNA reads TGTGCTAGTGGAGAAGCGGGAGTAAGCAATGAGCAGTTCTTC. This sequence encodes CASGEAGVSNEQFF. The entire variable domain, with the rest obtained from reference TRBV12-5 and TRBJ2-1, is as follows: DARVTQTPRHKVTEMGQEVTMRCQPILGHNTVFWYRQTMMQGLELLAYFRNRAPLDDSGMPKDRFSAEMPDATLATLKIQPSEPRDSAVYFCASGEAGVSNEQFFGPGTRLTVL.

The rearrangement uses TRBV7-9 and TRBJ1-4, with 8 bases that match TRBD1. The V segment lost 4 bases and the J segment 4 bases; nucleotides outside the gene matches: 11. The CDR3 length is 17 residues. Germline V gene sequence: CDR1 SEHNR, CDR2 FQNEAQ (reference sequence). The CDR3 DNA sequence: TGTGCCAGCAGCTCACCCACGGGACAGGAGGTTAATGAAAAACTGTTTTTT. Translating it yields CASSSPTGQEVNEKLFF. The full variable domain, rest sourced from reference TRBV7-9 and TRBJ1-4, is DTGVSQNPRHKITKRGQNVTFRCDPISEHNRLYWYRQTLGQGPEFLTYFQNEAQLEKSRLLSDRFSAERPKGSFSTLEIQRTEQGDSAMYLCASSSPTGQEVNEKLFFGSGTQLSVL.

The rearrangement links TRBV19 to TRBJ1-2; D not resolved. Between the trimmed V and J ends, which lost 0 bases and 4 bases, there was a span of 6 bases. The CDR3 length is 13 residues. Looked up from germline, CDR1 is LNHDA and CDR2 is SQIVND (reference sequence). The CDR3 spells CASSIERVYGYTF. The CDR3 DNA reads TGTGCCAGTAGTATAGAGAGAGTCTATGGCTACACCTTC.

The chain uses TRBV6-5 and TRBJ1-5; D unresolved. Trimming left V 2 bases short and J 7 bases short, with 9 bases between. CDR1 is MNHEY and CDR2 is SVGAGI in the germline V gene. The CDR3 sequence is 13 residues long. CDR3 loop: CASSYDRKQPQHF. DNA for the CDR3: TGTGCCAGCAGTTACGATCGGAAACAGCCCCAGCATTTT.

The table lists this clone with a count of one. The chain couples TRBV7-2 to TRBJ1-1; D is uncertain. CDR3 length: 14 amino acids. Trimming shortened V by 5 bases and J by 0 bases, and 10 bases separated the two germline ends. Germline values: CDR1 SGHTA, CDR2 FQGNSA. CDR3 loop: CASSPNYMNTEAFF. As DNA, the CDR3 is TGTGCCAGCAGCCCTAACTACATGAACACTGAAGCTTTCTTT.

J is TRBJ1-5 and V is TRBV15; D remains unclear. Germline-derived CDR1 and CDR2 are LNHNV and YYDKDF (reference sequence). The V and J ends lost 1 base and 7 bases respectively, with 11 bases between them. CDR3 length: 14 amino acids. CDR3 bases: TGTGCCACCAGCAGAGGGGGTATTGGGCAGCCCCAGCATTTT. Protein: CATSRGGIGQPQHF. Full variable domain (remainder filled in from reference TRBV15 and TRBJ1-5): DAMVIQNPRYQVTQFGKPVTLSCSQTLNHNVMYWYQQKSSQAPKLLFHYYDKDFNNEADTPDNFQSRRPNTSFCFLDIRSPGLGDTAMYLCATSRGGIGQPQHFGDGTRLSIL.

This clone was seen a few times. CDR3 nucleotide sequence: TGCGCCAGCAGCCAAGGTCAGGGCCGTTCCGGAAACACCATATATTTT. Translation: CASSQGQGRSGNTIYF. This chain joins TRBV4-1 and TRBJ1-3, with D maybe TRBD1 (5 bases). The germline CDR1 and CDR2 sequences are MGHRA and YSYEKL. The CDR3 loop spans 16 amino acids. Trimming pared 1 base from V and 4 bases from J, leaving 14 bases between.

The rearrangement uses TRBV5-4 and TRBJ2-3, with 12 bases aligning to TRBD2. CDR1 is SGHNT and CDR2 is YYREEE in the germline V gene (reference sequence). The V gene end was trimmed by 2 bases and the J gene end by 10 bases; junction bases not matched to a gene: 11. CDR3 length: 16 residues. CDR3 sequence: CASSLALAGGPLAQYF. CDR3 sequence (DNA): TGTGCCAGCAGCTTAGCCCTAGCGGGGGGGCCTCTAGCGCAGTATTTT. The variable domain in full, with the rest retrieved from reference TRBV5-4 and TRBJ2-3, is ETGVTQSPTHLIKTRGQQVTLRCSSQSGHNTVSWYQQALGQGPQFIFQYYREEENGRGNFPPRFSGLQFPNYSSELNVNALELDDSALYLCASSLALAGGPLAQYFGPGTRLTVL.

The genes are TRBV19 and TRBJ2-2, with 8 bases aligning to TRBD1. The germline V gene has CDR1 LNHDA and CDR2 SQIVND (reference sequence). The CDR3 is 16 amino acids. V dropped 7 bases and J dropped 5; count of bases not matched to a gene: 12. This chain's CDR3 is CASKRDGQGWTGELFF. The CDR3 coding sequence is TGTGCCAGTAAACGCGACGGACAGGGTTGGACCGGGGAGCTGTTTTTT.

V gene TRBV30 combines with J gene TRBJ2-6; D might be TRBD2 (6 bases). V lost 2 bases and J 0 bases, leaving 11 bases between the germline ends. Germline V gives CDR1 GTSNPN, CDR2 SVGIG (reference sequence). The CDR3 spans 16 residues. CDR3 sequence reads: CAWSRGTLSGANVLTF. Here the CDR3 DNA reads TGTGCCTGGAGTCGCGGGACCCTCTCTGGGGCCAACGTCCTGACTTTC.

The rearrangement uses TRBV19 and TRBJ2-7, with D tentatively TRBD1 (5 bases). The germline V gene encodes CDR1 LNHDA and CDR2 SQIVND (reference sequence). Trimming stripped 1 base from V and 5 bases from J, with 9 bases between. The CDR3 consists of 13 residues. This CDR3 is CASSIGNRNEQYF. The CDR3 coding sequence is TGTGCCAGTAGTATAGGGAACAGGAACGAGCAGTACTTC.

This rearrangement joins TRBV6-5 to TRBJ1-1, with D possibly TRBD1 on 5 matching bases. CDR1 MNHEY and CDR2 SVGAGI come from the germline V gene. V lost 6 bases and J 10 bases, leaving 15 bases between the germline ends. CDR3 size: 12 residues. The CDR3 here is CASRRDRGGAFF. CDR3 nucleotide sequence: TGTGCCAGCAGACGGGACCGAGGAGGAGCTTTCTTT.

Comments on this clone: Mismatch with germline at one junction end may stem from a read error. The V call is TRBV4-1, the J call TRBJ1-2; weak D call: TRBD1 (5 bases). CDR3 length: 11 amino acids. Germline V gene data show CDR1 as MGHRA and CDR2 as YSYEKL. In DNA form, the CDR3 reads TGCGCCAGCAGCCAACCGACAGAGCAACCGTTC. The encoded protein is CASSQPTEQPF.

This clone was picked up a small number of times. The chain links TRBV9 to TRBJ1-5; no clear D. CDR3 length: 15 residues. Germline V gives CDR1 SGDLS, CDR2 YYNGEE. Trimming pared 1 base from V and 1 base from J, leaving 9 bases between. The DNA for the CDR3 is TGTGCCAGCAGCGTAAACCCCGTCAGCAATCAGCCCCAGCATTTT. It codes for CASSVNPVSNQPQHF.

The V call is TRBV30, the J call TRBJ1-3; D perhaps matches TRBD1 (5 bases). Per the germline V gene, CDR1 is GTSNPN and CDR2 is SVGIG (reference sequence). This CDR3 has 11 amino acids. The CDR3 DNA reads as TGTGCTTGGGGGACTGGAAACACCATATATTTT. Protein: CAWGTGNTIYF.

V usage is TRBV6-1 and J usage is TRBJ2-5; tentatively, D is TRBD2 (5 bases). This CDR3 has 15 residues. In germline, CDR1 is MNHNS, CDR2 SASEGT. The V end lost 1 base, the J end lost 5 bases, and 14 bases lay between the germline ends. The CDR3 is CASSEGRRILETQYF. CDR3 in DNA: TGTGCCAGCAGTGAAGGGAGGCGGATACTCGAGACCCAGTACTTC.